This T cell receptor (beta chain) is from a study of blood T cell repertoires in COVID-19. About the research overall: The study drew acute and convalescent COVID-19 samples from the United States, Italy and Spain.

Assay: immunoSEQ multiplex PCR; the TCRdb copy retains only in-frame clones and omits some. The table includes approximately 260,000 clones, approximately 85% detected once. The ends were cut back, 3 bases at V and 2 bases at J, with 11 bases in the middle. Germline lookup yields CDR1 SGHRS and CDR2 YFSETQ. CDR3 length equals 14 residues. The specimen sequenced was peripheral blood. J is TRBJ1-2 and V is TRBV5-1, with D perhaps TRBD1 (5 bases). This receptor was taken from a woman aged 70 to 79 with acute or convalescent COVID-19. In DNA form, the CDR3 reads TGCGCCAGCAGCTCGGGAGAGGGGAACTATGGCTACACCTTC. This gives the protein CASSSGEGNYGYTF.